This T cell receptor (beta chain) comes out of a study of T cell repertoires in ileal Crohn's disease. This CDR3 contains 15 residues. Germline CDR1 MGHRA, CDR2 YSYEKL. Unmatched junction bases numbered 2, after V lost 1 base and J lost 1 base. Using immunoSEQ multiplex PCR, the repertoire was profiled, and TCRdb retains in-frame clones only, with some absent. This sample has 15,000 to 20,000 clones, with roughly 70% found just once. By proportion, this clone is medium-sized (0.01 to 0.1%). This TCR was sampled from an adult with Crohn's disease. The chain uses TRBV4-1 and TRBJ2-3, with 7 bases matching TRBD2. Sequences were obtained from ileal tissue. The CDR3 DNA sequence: TGCGCCAGCAGCCAAGGACGGGGGGGCACAGATACGCAGTATTTT. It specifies CASSQGRGGTDTQYF.